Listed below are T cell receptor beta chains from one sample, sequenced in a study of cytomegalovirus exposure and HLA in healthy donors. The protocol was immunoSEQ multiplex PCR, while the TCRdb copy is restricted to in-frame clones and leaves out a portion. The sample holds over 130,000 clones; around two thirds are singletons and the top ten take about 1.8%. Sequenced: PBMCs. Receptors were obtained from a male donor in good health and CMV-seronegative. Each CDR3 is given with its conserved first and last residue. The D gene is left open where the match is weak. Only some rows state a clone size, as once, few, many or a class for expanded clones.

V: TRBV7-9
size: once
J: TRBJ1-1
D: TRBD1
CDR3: CASSFTGGTAFF
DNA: TGTGCCAGCAGCTTTACAGGGGGTACAGCTTTCTTT

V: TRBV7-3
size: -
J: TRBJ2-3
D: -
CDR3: CASSSPGRGTNTDTQYF
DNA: TGTGCCAGCAGCTCCCCCGGGCGGGGGACAAACACAGATACGCAGTATTTT

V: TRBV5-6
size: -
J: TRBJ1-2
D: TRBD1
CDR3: CASSPVTGGAFGYPF
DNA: TGTGCCAGCAGTCCGGTTACAGGGGGCGCGTTTGGCTACCCCTTC

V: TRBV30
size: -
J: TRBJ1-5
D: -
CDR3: CAWSVLGPFSNQPQHF
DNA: TGTGCCTGGAGTGTCCTGGGGCCCTTTAGCAATCAGCCCCAGCATTTT

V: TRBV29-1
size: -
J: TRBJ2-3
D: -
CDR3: CSVRDIRTDTQYF
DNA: TGCAGCGTTAGGGACATCCGCACAGATACGCAGTATTTT

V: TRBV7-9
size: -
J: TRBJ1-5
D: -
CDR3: CASSLGGLHQPQHF
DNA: TGTGCCAGCAGCTTAGGGGGGCTTCATCAGCCCCAGCATTTT

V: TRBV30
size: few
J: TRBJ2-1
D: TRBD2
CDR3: CAWRALIAGGEMFF
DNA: TGTGCCTGGAGAGCCCTTATAGCGGGGGGCGAGATGTTCTTC

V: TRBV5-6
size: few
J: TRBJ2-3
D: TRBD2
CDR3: CASSLRTSGLDTQYF
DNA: TGTGCCAGCAGCTTGCGGACTAGCGGCTTAGATACGCAGTATTTT

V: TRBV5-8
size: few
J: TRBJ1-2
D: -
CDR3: CASSLARSGYTF
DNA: TGTGCCAGCAGCCTCGCGCGGTCTGGCTACACCTTC

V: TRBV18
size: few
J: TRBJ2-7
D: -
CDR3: CASSQQGNEQYF
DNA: TGTGCCAGCTCACAACAGGGTAACGAGCAGTACTTC

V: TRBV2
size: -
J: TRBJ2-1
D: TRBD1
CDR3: CASFRQGAYNEQFF
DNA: TGTGCCAGCTTTCGACAGGGGGCCTACAATGAGCAGTTCTTC

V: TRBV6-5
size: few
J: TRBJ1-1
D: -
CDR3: CASSLQQNTEAFF
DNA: TGTGCCAGCAGTCTACAGCAGAACACTGAAGCTTTCTTT

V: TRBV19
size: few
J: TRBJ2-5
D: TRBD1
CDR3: CASSIGTGGETQYF
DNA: TGTGCCAGTAGTATCGGGACAGGGGGAGAGACCCAGTACTTC

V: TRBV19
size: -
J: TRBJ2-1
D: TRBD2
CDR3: CASIGLADNEQFF
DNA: TGTGCCAGTATTGGACTAGCGGACAATGAGCAGTTCTTC

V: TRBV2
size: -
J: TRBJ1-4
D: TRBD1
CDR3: CASSQTGWLTNEKLFF
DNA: TGTGCCAGCAGCCAGACAGGGTGGTTGACTAATGAAAAACTGTTTTTT

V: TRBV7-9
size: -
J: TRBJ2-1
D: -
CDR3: CASSRDSYPYEQFF
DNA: TGTGCCAGCAGCCGCGACTCGTACCCTTATGAGCAGTTCTTC

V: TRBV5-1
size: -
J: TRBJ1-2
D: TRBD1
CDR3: CASSTSGGSNYGYTF
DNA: TGCGCCAGCAGCACCTCAGGGGGCTCTAACTATGGCTACACCTTC

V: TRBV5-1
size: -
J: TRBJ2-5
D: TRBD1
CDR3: CASSSSGTGKGYF
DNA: TGCGCCAGCAGCTCCTCTGGGACAGGGAAAGGGTACTTC

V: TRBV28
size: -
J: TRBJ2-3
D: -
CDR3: CASRTVTDTQYF
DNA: TGTGCCAGCAGGACAGTAACAGATACGCAGTATTTT

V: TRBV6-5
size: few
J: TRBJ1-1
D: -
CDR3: CASSYRGNTEAFF
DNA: TGTGCCAGCAGTTACCGGGGGAACACTGAAGCTTTCTTT

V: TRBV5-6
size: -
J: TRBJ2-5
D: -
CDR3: CASSPGSLGETQYF
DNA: TGTGCCAGCAGCCCCGGGTCGTTGGGAGAGACCCAGTACTTC

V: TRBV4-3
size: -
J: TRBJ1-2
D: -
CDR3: CASSQVGGGGYTF
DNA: TGCGCCAGCAGCCAAGTAGGAGGCGGCGGCTACACCTTC

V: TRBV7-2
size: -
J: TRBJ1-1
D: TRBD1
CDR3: CASSRTGITEAFF
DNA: TGTGCCAGCAGCCGGACAGGGATCACTGAAGCTTTCTTT

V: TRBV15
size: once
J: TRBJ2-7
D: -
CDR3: CATSRESAGFSYEQYF
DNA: TGTGCCACCAGCAGAGAGTCTGCGGGGTTCTCCTACGAGCAGTACTTC

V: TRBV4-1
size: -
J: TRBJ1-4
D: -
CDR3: CASSQDKGAKLFF
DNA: TGCGCCAGCAGCCAAGATAAAGGGGCAAAACTGTTTTTT

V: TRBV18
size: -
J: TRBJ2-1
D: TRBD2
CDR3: CASSSKTSGGAARDNEQFF
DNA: TGTGCCAGCTCGTCGAAGACTAGCGGGGGGGCCGCAAGGGACAATGAGCAGTTCTTC

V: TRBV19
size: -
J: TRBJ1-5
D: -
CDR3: CASSQGGFNQPQHF
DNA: TGTGCCAGTAGCCAGGGAGGGTTCAATCAGCCCCAGCATTTT

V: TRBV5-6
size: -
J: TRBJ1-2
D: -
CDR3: CASSLGREDYGYTF
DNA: TGTGCCAGCAGCTTAGGCAGGGAAGACTATGGCTACACCTTC

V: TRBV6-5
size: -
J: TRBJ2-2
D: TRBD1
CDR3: CASSYWTGKTGELFF
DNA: TGTGCCAGCAGTTACTGGACAGGAAAAACCGGGGAGCTGTTTTTT

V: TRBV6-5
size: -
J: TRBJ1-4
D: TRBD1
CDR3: CASSSDRGQLEKLFF
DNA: TGTGCCAGCAGTTCAGACAGGGGGCAGTTGGAAAAACTGTTTTTT

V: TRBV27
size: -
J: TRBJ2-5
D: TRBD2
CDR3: CASSFQRGIQETQYF
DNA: TGTGCCAGCAGTTTCCAGCGGGGGATCCAAGAGACCCAGTACTTC

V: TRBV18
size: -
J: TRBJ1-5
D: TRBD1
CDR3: CASAGTAPNQPQHF
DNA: TGTGCCAGCGCCGGGACAGCCCCTAATCAGCCCCAGCATTTT

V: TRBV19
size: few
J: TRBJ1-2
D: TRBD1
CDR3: CASSPDRGLFYGYTF
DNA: TGTGCCAGTAGTCCCGACAGGGGGCTTTTCTATGGCTACACCTTC

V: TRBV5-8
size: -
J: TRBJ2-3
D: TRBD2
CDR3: CASSSGTSGVTDTQYF
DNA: TGTGCCAGCAGCTCGGGGACTAGCGGGGTCACAGATACGCAGTATTTT

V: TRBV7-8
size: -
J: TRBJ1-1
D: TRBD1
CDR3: CASSFSPGGNTEAFF
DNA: TGTGCCAGCAGCTTTTCCCCAGGGGGGAACACTGAAGCTTTCTTT

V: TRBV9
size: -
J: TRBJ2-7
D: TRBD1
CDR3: CASSAGTVTYEQYF
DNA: TGTGCCAGCAGCGCCGGGACAGTTACCTACGAGCAGTACTTC